Below, 27 T cell receptor beta chains from the same sample are listed, as sequenced in a study of identical twins. MiXCR, applied by TCRdb to the 5' RACE reads, yields one record per CDR3 protein. The sample consists of 540,000 or so distinct CDR3 sequences, around 22% of them appearing once. These data were also reused for a study on yellow fever vaccine responses in identical twins.

Sequences were obtained from CD4+ T cells sorted from blood. The receptor set was obtained from a woman between 18 and 29 years old in good health.

The chain uses TRBV6-1 and TRBJ1-2; maybe TRBD1 (5 bases). V was clipped by 5 bases and J by 5 bases, with 15 bases between them. CDR3 length: 14 residues. CDR1 is MNHNS, CDR2 SASEGT, per germline. CDR3 region: CASSPGWGEYGYTF. The CDR3 nucleotides read TGTGCCAGCAGTCCCGGTTGGGGGGAGTATGGCTACACCTTC.

This chain connects TRBV20-1 to TRBJ1-1; 12 bases match TRBD1. V lost 1 base and J lost 0; bases outside the gene matches: 3. Germline lookup yields CDR1 DFQATT and CDR2 SNEGSKA (reference sequence). CDR3 length: 16 residues. The CDR3: CSARVGQGAMNTEAFF. The CDR3 DNA is TGCAGTGCTAGAGTGGGACAGGGGGCCATGAACACTGAAGCTTTCTTT.

This clonotype was detected only a few times. The chain combines TRBV7-6 with TRBJ2-3; TRBD2 matches 11 bases. The CDR3 is made up of 17 amino acids. V lost 1 base to trimming and J lost 6 bases; unmatched junction nucleotides: 9. CDR1 and CDR2 (germline): SGHVS, FNYEAQ. CDR3 amino acids: CASSLVPLAGGSDTQYF. Written as DNA, the CDR3 is TGTGCCAGCAGCTTAGTACCGCTAGCGGGAGGATCGGATACGCAGTATTTT.

In DNA, the CDR3 is TGCAGCGTTGAGGAGGCCCCAGGGCAGTTCTTC. It specifies CSVEEAPGQFF. The V call is TRBV29-1, the J call TRBJ2-1; a weak D match, TRBD2 (5 bases). This CDR3 is built from 11 residues. V lost 3 bases to trimming and J lost 12 bases, with 12 bases between them. The germline V gene encodes CDR1 SQVTM and CDR2 ANQGSEA.

The genes are TRBV20-1 and TRBJ2-3, with TRBD2 matching over 10 bases. The CDR3 has 16 residues. J gave up 5 bases and V 4 bases, and 12 bases lay outside the gene matches. The V gene's germline CDR1 is DFQATT and CDR2 SNEGSKA (reference sequence). The CDR3 nucleotides read TGCAGTGCTACGGATCCTAGCGGGAGAGGAAGAGATACGCAGTATTTT. It yields the protein CSATDPSGRGRDTQYF.

This clonotype was found a few times. The CDR3 bases are TGTGCCAGCAGTTTGATCGGCCAGGCAGGGGCCAACGTCCTGACTTTC. Translation: CASSLIGQAGANVLTF. The chain has TRBV28 and TRBJ2-6; D remains unclear. The germline V gene has CDR1 MDHEN and CDR2 SYDVKM. The CDR3 totals 16 residues. Trimming shortened V by 3 bases and J by 4 bases, and 13 bases separated the two germline ends.

The chain combines TRBV5-6 with TRBJ2-7, with TRBD2 identical over 13 bases. Germline CDR1 SGHDT, CDR2 YYEEEE. The CDR3 consists of 16 residues. The trim removed 3 bases at V and 6 bases at J, leaving 9 bases unmatched. The DNA of the CDR3 is TGTGCCAGCAGCTCGCCAGGGACTAGCGGGATGTTCGAGCAGTACTTC. It yields the protein CASSSPGTSGMFEQYF.

The chain combines TRBV4-1 with TRBJ2-7, with D possibly TRBD1 on 5 matching bases. This CDR3 is 15 amino acids long. The V gene lost 0 bases and the J gene lost 7 bases, with 16 bases spanning the gap. Germline CDR1 is MGHRA and CDR2 is YSYEKL. The CDR3 reads CASSQDRRGMGEQYF. The CDR3 DNA follows: TGCGCCAGCAGCCAAGATAGAAGGGGAATGGGAGAGCAGTACTTC.

This clonotype appeared a few times. The genes are TRBV20-1 and TRBJ2-7; 7 bases map to TRBD2. CDR3 length: 15 amino acids. CDR1 DFQATT and CDR2 SNEGSKA come from the germline V gene (reference sequence). V gave up 3 bases and J gave up 1 base; unmatched junction bases: 9. The CDR3: CSASLRDYGSYEQYF. As DNA, the CDR3 is TGCAGTGCTAGTCTAAGGGACTATGGTTCCTACGAGCAGTACTTC.

The chain joins TRBV20-1 to TRBJ2-3, with 10 positions matching TRBD2. In germline, CDR1 is DFQATT, CDR2 SNEGSKA (reference sequence). This CDR3 has 16 amino acids. The J segment lost 5 bases and the V segment lost 0 bases, leaving 8 bases of the junction unmatched. The CDR3 loop reads CSARELAGTLKDTQYF. For the CDR3, the DNA is TGCAGTGCTAGAGAACTAGCGGGAACTCTGAAAGATACGCAGTATTTT.

This clonotype was observed a handful of times. The chain links TRBV5-1 to TRBJ1-2; 10 bases agree with TRBD1. CDR1 and CDR2 from the germline V gene are SGHRS and YFSETQ. The CDR3 extends over 15 amino acids. V lost 4 bases to trimming and J lost 3 bases; unmatched junction nucleotides: 6. The CDR3, as DNA: TGCGCCAGCAGCAAATCGACAGGGGGCGACTATGGCTACACCTTC. Translation: CASSKSTGGDYGYTF.

The chain uses TRBV5-6 and TRBJ2-3, with D maybe TRBD2 (5 bases). CDR1 and CDR2 (germline): SGHDT, YYEEEE. The V and J ends lost 4 bases and 3 bases respectively, with 15 bases between them. CDR3 length: 15 amino acids. As DNA, the CDR3 is TGTGCCAGCAGCGCTGGGAGCGGTGGGACAGATACGCAGTATTTT. Amino acids: CASSAGSGGTDTQYF.

The chain has TRBV7-8 and TRBJ1-5; no firm D call. The germline V and J ends were trimmed by 0 bases and 1 base, with 10 bases remaining between them. The CDR3 runs 16 residues. Germline V gives CDR1 SGHVS, CDR2 FQNEAQ. The CDR3 region has the DNA TGTGCCAGCAGCTTAGCGGGGAGATCCAGCAATCAGCCCCAGCATTTT. This codes for CASSLAGRSSNQPQHF.

The chain combines TRBV6-1 with TRBJ2-7, with D uncertain. The CDR3 has 14 residues. Germline CDR1 and CDR2: MNHNS and SASEGT. Trimming stripped 7 bases from V and 7 bases from J, with 20 bases between. In DNA form, the CDR3 reads TGTGCCAGCACAACACCGAATTTAGCTGGGGAGCAGTACTTC. Translated: CASTTPNLAGEQYF.

The J gene is TRBJ2-2, the V gene TRBV29-1; D is ambiguous. V gave up 6 bases and J gave up 2 bases, with 10 bases separating them. The CDR3 is 13 residues long. The germline gives CDR1 SQVTM, CDR2 ANQGSEA. CDR3 sequence (DNA): TGCAGCGTCAAGACCCTTAACACCGGGGAGCTGTTTTTT. Amino acid sequence: CSVKTLNTGELFF.

This clonotype has only a few counts. The chain recombines TRBV28 with TRBJ2-1; 8 positions match TRBD2. The germline V gene encodes CDR1 MDHEN and CDR2 SYDVKM. Losses at the gene ends were 6 bases for V and 10 bases for J; bases not matched to a gene: 17. This CDR3 contains 16 residues. CDR3 nucleotides: TGTGCCAGCAGCCGCAGACCCATAGCGGGGCGCGTGGAGCAGTTCTTC. It codes for CASSRRPIAGRVEQFF.

This clonotype was seen a handful of times. The rearrangement joins TRBV3-1 to TRBJ2-7; D may correspond to TRBD1 or TRBD2 (5 bases each). The germline V and J ends were trimmed by 4 bases and 4 bases, with 17 bases remaining between them. Germline CDR1 LGHDT, CDR2 YNNKEL (reference sequence). CDR3 length equals 15 residues. CDR3 sequence reads: CASSRGQGTQYEQYV. CDR3 DNA sequence: TGTGCCAGCAGCCGCGGCCAAGGGACGCAGTACGAGCAGTACGTC.

This clonotype was seen only a few times. This rearrangement joins TRBV7-9 to TRBJ1-2, with a weak D call TRBD1 (6 bases). The V gene's germline CDR1 is SEHNR and CDR2 FQNEAQ (reference sequence). The CDR3 spans 14 residues. Trimming shortened V by 11 bases and J by 0 bases, and 16 bases separated the two germline ends. The CDR3 region is CAADMGQPNYGYTF. In nucleotides, the CDR3 is TGTGCCGCGGATATGGGACAACCTAACTATGGCTACACCTTC.

This clonotype was counted between two and nine times. The gene calls are TRBV5-4 and TRBJ2-7, with 12 bases that match TRBD2. The J segment lost 5 bases and the V segment lost 3 bases, leaving 6 bases of the junction unmatched. Germline V CDR1 and CDR2: SGHNT, YYREEE (reference sequence). The CDR3 is 15 amino acids. In DNA, the CDR3 is TGTGCCAGCAGCTGGGGACTAGCGGGTGGAGACGAGCAGTACTTC. Translating gives CASSWGLAGGDEQYF.

This clonotype was seen ten or more times. This chain links TRBV7-9 with TRBJ1-5; 7 bases fit TRBD1. Per the germline V gene, CDR1 is SEHNR and CDR2 is FQNEAQ (reference sequence). Trimming took 6 bases from V and 2 from J; bases not matched to a gene: 4. The CDR3 contains 14 residues. CDR3 nucleotides: TGTGCCAGCAGTTCCGGACAGGGCAATCAGCCCCAGCATTTT. Its protein product is CASSSGQGNQPQHF.

V gene TRBV6-1 combines with J gene TRBJ2-1; TRBD2 matches 14 bases. V shed 4 bases and J 8 bases; nucleotides not matched to a gene: 7. Per germline, CDR1 MNHNS and CDR2 SASEGT. The CDR3 extends over 16 amino acids. The CDR3 DNA reads TGTGCCAGCAGTGTGACTAGCGGGAGGGCCGGGGATGAGCAGTTCTTC. Protein sequence: CASSVTSGRAGDEQFF.

The gene calls are TRBV10-3 and TRBJ2-7; D may be TRBD2 (6 bases). V lost 10 bases and J 2 bases, leaving 12 bases between the germline ends. This CDR3 has 12 residues. In germline, CDR1 is ENHRY, CDR2 SYGVKD. CDR3 sequence reads: CATGLDPYEQYF. CDR3 DNA sequence: TGTGCCACGGGACTGGACCCCTACGAGCAGTACTTC.

This clonotype has a count of ten or more. The chain recombines TRBV28 with TRBJ1-4; D not certain. The CDR3 contains 13 residues. Germline V CDR1 and CDR2: MDHEN, SYDVKM. The V and J ends lost 4 bases and 5 bases respectively, with 8 bases between them. In DNA form, the CDR3 reads TGTGCCAGCAGTTCTAGGGCCAATGAAAAACTGTTTTTT. Its protein is CASSSRANEKLFF.

The V gene is TRBV28, the J gene TRBJ1-5; D unclear. The CDR3 covers 14 residues. Trimming shortened V by 3 bases and J by 0 bases, and 6 bases separated the two germline ends. From germline, CDR1 is MDHEN and CDR2 SYDVKM. As DNA, the CDR3 is TGTGCCAGCAGTTTCGGGTTTAGCAATCAGCCCCAGCATTTT. Amino acids: CASSFGFSNQPQHF.

The V gene is TRBV3-1, the J gene TRBJ2-2, with 9 positions matching TRBD2. CDR1 is LGHDT and CDR2 is YNNKEL in the germline V gene (reference sequence). This CDR3 has 17 residues. The ends lost 5 bases at V and 4 bases at J; junction bases unmatched: 11. The CDR3 protein is CASSSSTAGGRTGELFF. DNA for the CDR3: TGTGCCAGCAGCTCAAGTACGGCGGGAGGGCGCACCGGGGAGCTGTTTTTT. The whole variable domain, filled in from reference TRBV3-1 and TRBJ2-2, reads DTAVSQTPKYLVTQMGNDKSIKCEQNLGHDTMYWYKQDSKKFLKIMFSYNNKELIINETVPNRFSPKSPDKAHLNLHINSLELGDSAVYFCASSSSTAGGRTGELFFGEGSRLTVL.

This clonotype has more than one count but fewer than ten. The chain is built from TRBV7-2 and TRBJ2-1; 10 nucleotides line up with TRBD2. Germline values: CDR1 SGHTA, CDR2 FQGNSA. This CDR3 has 17 amino acids. V was pared by 2 bases and J by 6 bases, with 10 bases of the junction left unmatched. The CDR3 here is CASSLWVLAGASNEQFF. CDR3 sequence (DNA): TGTGCCAGCAGCTTATGGGTCCTAGCGGGAGCAAGCAATGAGCAGTTCTTC.

The gene calls are TRBV6-5 and TRBJ2-6; D not resolved. Between the trimmed V and J ends, which lost 0 bases and 0 bases, there was a span of 9 bases. The CDR3 spans 17 residues. Per germline, CDR1 MNHEY and CDR2 SVGAGI. This CDR3 is CASSYSFMTSGANVLTF. The CDR3 region has the DNA TGTGCCAGCAGTTACTCCTTTATGACCTCTGGGGCCAACGTCCTGACTTTC.